The 17 T cell receptor beta chains listed next were all sequenced from one sample in a study of blood T cell repertoires in COVID-19. Clones were sequenced by immunoSEQ multiplex PCR, and TCRdb holds only the in-frame ones, with some missing. Found here are roughly 95,000 clones, about four fifths of them singletons; the top ten hold approximately 20%. Sequencing was done on a sample of peripheral blood. Receptors were obtained from a man at least 80 years old with acute or convalescent COVID-19.

The chain employs TRBV2 and TRBJ1-4, with D tentatively TRBD1 (5 bases). V was pared by 4 bases and J by 0 bases, with 15 bases between. Germline V gene sequence: CDR1 SNHLY, CDR2 FYNNEI. The CDR3 has 17 amino acids. In nucleotides, the CDR3 is TGTGCCAGCAGTGTATTTCTAGGGGATACAACTAATGAAAAACTGTTTTTT. This translates into CASSVFLGDTTNEKLFF.

Here the CDR3 reads CASQQFRNSPLHF. CDR3 nucleotides: TGTGCCAGCCAACAGTTTCGTAATTCACCCCTCCACTTT. The rearrangement uses TRBV6-5 and TRBJ1-6; D call uncertain. The CDR3 has 13 residues. Germline V gene sequence: CDR1 MNHEY, CDR2 SVGAGI. Trimming cost V 8 bases and J 6 bases, with 11 bases left between them.

The V gene is TRBV12-3 or TRBV12-4, the J gene TRBJ1-5; TRBD1 agrees at 7 bases. The CDR3 extends over 12 amino acids. With V trimmed by 6 bases and J by 11 bases, 7 bases remained unmatched. CDR3 in amino acids: CASRRQGKTQHF. CDR3 DNA: TGTGCCAGCAGGCGACAGGGTAAGACCCAGCATTTT.

This chain joins TRBV24-1 and TRBJ2-3, with TRBD1 matching over 8 bases. Losses at the gene ends were 7 bases for V and 9 bases for J; bases not matched to a gene: 2. Germline CDR1 KGHDR, CDR2 SFDVKD. The CDR3 consists of 11 residues. The CDR3 DNA follows: TGTGCCACCAGCAACAGGGGGACGCAGTATTTT. Encoded protein: CATSNRGTQYF.

V is TRBV7-2 and J is TRBJ2-5, with a possible D match to TRBD2 (6 bases). V lost 2 bases and J lost 6, with 10 bases in between. The CDR3 runs 13 residues. Germline V lookup: CDR1 SGHTA, CDR2 FQGNSA. CDR3 region: CASSLIAEKTQYF. CDR3 DNA: TGTGCCAGCAGCTTAATAGCGGAAAAGACCCAGTACTTC. Drawing the rest from reference TRBV7-2 and TRBJ2-5, the complete variable domain is GAGVSQSPSNKVTEKGKDVELRCDPISGHTALYWYRQSLGQGLEFLIYFQGNSAPDKSGLPSDRFSAERTGGSVSTLTIQRTQQEDSAVYLCASSLIAEKTQYFGPGTRLLVL.

This clone was counted a few times. This sequence joins TRBV27 and TRBJ2-7, with TRBD1 identical over 7 bases. The CDR3 covers 15 residues. V lost 6 bases, J lost 2 bases, and 10 bases stayed unmatched. Per the germline V gene, CDR1 is MNHEY and CDR2 is SMNVEV (reference sequence). The CDR3 DNA sequence: TGTGCCAGCAGCCGCCCAAGACAGGGCACCTACGAGCAGTACTTC. This gives the protein CASSRPRQGTYEQYF.

The V call is TRBV5-1, the J call TRBJ2-1, with a weak D call TRBD1 (6 bases). The V end lost 4 bases, the J end lost 7 bases, and 18 bases lay between the germline ends. This CDR3 has 15 amino acids. The germline V gene encodes CDR1 SGHRS and CDR2 YFSETQ. The CDR3 protein is CASSLVTSGVNEQFF. CDR3 coding DNA: TGCGCCAGCAGCCTTGTGACATCAGGGGTAAATGAGCAGTTCTTC.

For the CDR3, the DNA is TGCGCCAGCAGTTGGGACAGGCCATCGACCCAGTACTTC. Translation: CASSWDRPSTQYF. V and J are TRBV10-1 and TRBJ2-5; 8 bases are a match to TRBD1. The CDR3 is 13 residues long. Germline V gives CDR1 WNHNN, CDR2 SYGVQD (reference sequence). Germline trimming cut 5 bases from V and 7 bases from J; bases unmatched to any gene: 6.

The chain couples TRBV6-2 or TRBV6-3 to TRBJ2-1; perhaps TRBD2 as D (5 bases). Trimming shortened V by 6 bases and J by 2 bases, and 17 bases separated the two germline ends. CDR3 size: 16 residues. The V gene's germline CDR1 is MNHEY and CDR2 SVGEGT. CDR3 sequence reads: CASSSTTPGAYNEQFF. CDR3 DNA sequence: TGTGCCAGCAGCAGTACGACACCCGGGGCCTACAATGAGCAGTTCTTC.

This chain connects TRBV28 to TRBJ2-3; perhaps TRBD2 as D (6 bases). Trimming pared 3 bases from V and 1 base from J, leaving 11 bases between. CDR1 and CDR2 from the germline V gene are MDHEN and SYDVKM. The CDR3 runs 15 residues. CDR3 residues: CASSFSGGGTDTQYF. CDR3 nucleotides: TGTGCCAGCAGTTTTAGTGGAGGGGGCACAGATACGCAGTATTTT. Full variable domain (rest looked up from reference TRBV28 and TRBJ2-3): DVKVTQSSRYLVKRTGEKVFLECVQDMDHENMFWYRQDPGLGLRLIYFSYDVKMKEKGDIPEGYSVSREKKERFSLILESASTNQTSMYLCASSFSGGGTDTQYFGPGTRLTVL.

The chain recombines TRBV4-1 with TRBJ1-2; D remains unclear. V was cut by 3 bases and J by 0 bases, with 5 bases left in between. The germline gives CDR1 MGHRA, CDR2 YSYEKL. This CDR3 contains 13 residues. The CDR3 sequence: CASSHLTNYGYTF. CDR3 coding DNA: TGCGCCAGCAGCCACCTAACTAACTATGGCTACACCTTC.

V and J are TRBV19 and TRBJ2-1; a possible D gene is TRBD2 (5 bases). Germline V CDR1 and CDR2: LNHDA, SQIVND (reference sequence). This CDR3 comprises 15 residues. With 3 bases removed from V and 14 bases from J, the gap between germline ends came to 23 bases. CDR3 nucleotide sequence: TGTGCCAGTAGTATTGGACGGGATCACGACCTAGGAGAGTTCTTC. This sequence encodes CASSIGRDHDLGEFF.

The V call is TRBV7-8, the J call TRBJ1-2; D remains unclear. V was pared by 5 bases and J by 0 bases, with 13 bases between. The CDR3 extends over 15 amino acids. Germline lookup yields CDR1 SGHVS and CDR2 FQNEAQ. CDR3 loop: CASSVGRSTNYGYTF. In nucleotides, the CDR3 is TGTGCCAGCAGCGTGGGTCGGAGCACTAACTATGGCTACACCTTC.

This clone turned up a few times. This chain connects TRBV7-6 to TRBJ1-2, with a weak D call TRBD1 (6 bases). The V end was cut by 4 bases, the J end by 5 bases, with 14 bases between. The CDR3 is 14 amino acids. Germline assignment: CDR1 SGHVS and CDR2 FNYEAQ. DNA for the CDR3: TGTGCCAGCAGCTCCCAACAGGGAGGGTATGGCTACACCTTC. Translated, it gives CASSSQQGGYGYTF.

This sequence joins TRBV19 and TRBJ2-5; possibly TRBD2 for D (6 bases). CDR1 and CDR2 (germline): LNHDA, SQIVND (reference sequence). CDR3 length equals 12 residues. V lost 5 bases to trimming and J lost 5 bases, with 9 bases between them. This chain's CDR3 is CASSFGSETQYF. As DNA, the CDR3 is TGTGCCAGTAGTTTCGGGAGTGAGACCCAGTACTTC.

V and J are TRBV7-2 and TRBJ1-5; no definite D call. CDR1 is SGHTA and CDR2 is FQGNSA in the germline V gene. V gave up 10 bases and J gave up 9 bases, with 22 bases separating them. This CDR3 is built from 14 residues. The CDR3 reads CATARTPEVGPQHF. CDR3 nucleotides: TGTGCCACAGCGCGCACCCCGGAGGTGGGGCCCCAGCATTTT.

The chain links TRBV21-1 to TRBJ1-5. TRBV21-1 is assigned pseudogene status. The CDR3 runs 17 residues. In DNA, the CDR3 is TGTGCCAGCAGCAAAAGGTTTCTGGGGGGAAGCAATCAGCCCCAGCATTTT. Protein: CASSKRFLGGSNQPQHF.